The clone carrying this T cell receptor beta chain was picked up a small number of times. What it recognizes is unknown. These data are taken from a study of blood T cells in healthy people across ages. Alongside a J-beta primer mix, a sample-barcoded 5' primer served in a second PCR lasting roughly 7 to 11 cycles. TCRdb called the 5' RACE reads again in MiXCR, with one record for every CDR3 protein. The sample yields about 840,000 distinct CDR3 sequences, 29% seen once. Per germline, CDR1 SGHRS and CDR2 YFSETQ. This CDR3 comprises 15 residues. The V end was cut by 4 bases, the J end by 9 bases, with 17 bases between. Study-wide results and caveats: Researchers deemed the diversity estimates from one million T cells underestimates. With donor CMV status unknown, expanded clonotype changes were possibly confounded.

The sample was also reused in another study, on T cells of mothers and their children. That work states: Over 10 million reads per mother and roughly 3 million per child were obtained. An overlap that was slightly higher, though non-significant, was seen in related mother-child pairs versus unrelated pairs.

The chain joins TRBV5-1 to TRBJ1-6; D unresolved. The TCR originated in a woman aged 40 to 49 in good health. The material sequenced was blood. The CDR3 DNA sequence: TGCGCCAGCAGCCCCTTGGCGGGAAAGGGTTCACCCCTCCACTTT. Its translation is CASSPLAGKGSPLHF.